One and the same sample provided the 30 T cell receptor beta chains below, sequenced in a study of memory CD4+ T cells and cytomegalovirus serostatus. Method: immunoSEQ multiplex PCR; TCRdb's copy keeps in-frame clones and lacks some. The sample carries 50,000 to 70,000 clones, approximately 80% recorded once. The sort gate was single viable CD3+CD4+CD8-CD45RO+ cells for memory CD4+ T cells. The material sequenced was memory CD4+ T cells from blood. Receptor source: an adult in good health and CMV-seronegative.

Here the CDR3 reads CASSAGRSNTEAFF. The CDR3 region has the DNA TGTGCCAGCAGCGCAGGCAGGAGTAACACTGAAGCTTTCTTT. The chain combines TRBV9 with TRBJ1-1; D call uncertain. The CDR3 is 14 residues long. Germline CDR1 and CDR2: SGDLS and YYNGEE. The V end lost 3 bases, the J end lost 2 bases, and 11 bases lay between the germline ends.

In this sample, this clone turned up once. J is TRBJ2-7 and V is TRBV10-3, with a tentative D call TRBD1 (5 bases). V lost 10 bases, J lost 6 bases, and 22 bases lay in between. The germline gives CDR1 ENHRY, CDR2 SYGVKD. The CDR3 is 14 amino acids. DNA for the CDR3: TGTGCCAGCCAGGGCCCAAGTCGTGTCTCCGAGCAGTACTTC. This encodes CASQGPSRVSEQYF.

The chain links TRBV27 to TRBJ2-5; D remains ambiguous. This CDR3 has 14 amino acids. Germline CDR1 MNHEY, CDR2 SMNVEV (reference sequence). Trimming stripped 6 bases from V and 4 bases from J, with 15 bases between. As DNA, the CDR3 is TGTGCCAGCAGAGCCCGATCCGGTGGAGAGACCCAGTACTTC. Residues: CASRARSGGETQYF.

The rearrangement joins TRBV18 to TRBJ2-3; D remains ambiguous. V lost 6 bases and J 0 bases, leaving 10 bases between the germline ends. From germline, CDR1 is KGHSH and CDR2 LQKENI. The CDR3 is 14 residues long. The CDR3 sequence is CASSSLSSTDTQYF. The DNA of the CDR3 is TGTGCCAGCTCGTCCCTATCTAGCACAGATACGCAGTATTTT.

The CDR3 nucleotides are TGTGGATCTCAGGGGGGCATGAATGAAAAACTGTTTTTT. Translation gives CGSQGGMNEKLFF. The V and J genes are TRBV6-1 and TRBJ1-4, with TRBD1 matching 7 bases. CDR3 length: 13 residues. Germline V gene data show CDR1 as MNHNS and CDR2 as SASEGT.

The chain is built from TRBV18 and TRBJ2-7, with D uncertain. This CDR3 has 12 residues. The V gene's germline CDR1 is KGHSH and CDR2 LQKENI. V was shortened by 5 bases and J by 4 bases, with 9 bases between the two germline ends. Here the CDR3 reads CASSATAYEQYF. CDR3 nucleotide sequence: TGTGCCAGCTCAGCGACCGCGTACGAGCAGTACTTC.

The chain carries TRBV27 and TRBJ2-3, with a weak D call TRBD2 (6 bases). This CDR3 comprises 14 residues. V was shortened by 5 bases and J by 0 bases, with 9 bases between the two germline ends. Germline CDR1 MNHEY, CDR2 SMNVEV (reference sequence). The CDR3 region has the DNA TGTGCCAGCAGTATTAGCGGCAGCACAGATACGCAGTATTTT. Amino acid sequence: CASSISGSTDTQYF.

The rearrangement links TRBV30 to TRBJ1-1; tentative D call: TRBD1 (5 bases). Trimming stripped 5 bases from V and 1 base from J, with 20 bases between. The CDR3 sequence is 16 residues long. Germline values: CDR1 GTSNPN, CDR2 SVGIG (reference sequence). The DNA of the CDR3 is TGTGCCTGGGCTGGGGTCTGGGGCAAGAGGAACACTGAAGCTTTCTTT. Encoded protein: CAWAGVWGKRNTEAFF. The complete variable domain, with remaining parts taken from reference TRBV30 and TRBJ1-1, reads SQTIHQWPATLVQPVGSPLSLECTVEGTSNPNLYWYRQAAGRGLQLLFYSVGIGQISSEVPQNLSASRPQDRQFILSSKKLLLSDSGFYLCAWAGVWGKRNTEAFFGQGTRLTVV.

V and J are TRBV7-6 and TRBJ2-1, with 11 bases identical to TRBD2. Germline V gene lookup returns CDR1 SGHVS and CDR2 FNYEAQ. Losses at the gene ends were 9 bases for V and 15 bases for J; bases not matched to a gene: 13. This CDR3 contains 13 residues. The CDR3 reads CASLPYSGRVLFF. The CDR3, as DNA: TGTGCCAGTCTGCCGTATAGCGGGAGGGTACTGTTCTTC.

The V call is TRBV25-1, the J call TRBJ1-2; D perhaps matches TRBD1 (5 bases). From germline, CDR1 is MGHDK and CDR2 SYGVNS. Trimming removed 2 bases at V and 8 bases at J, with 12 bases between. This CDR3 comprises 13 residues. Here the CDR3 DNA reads TGTGCCAGCAGTGAACAGGCAGGGAGCGGCTACACCTTC. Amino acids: CASSEQAGSGYTF.

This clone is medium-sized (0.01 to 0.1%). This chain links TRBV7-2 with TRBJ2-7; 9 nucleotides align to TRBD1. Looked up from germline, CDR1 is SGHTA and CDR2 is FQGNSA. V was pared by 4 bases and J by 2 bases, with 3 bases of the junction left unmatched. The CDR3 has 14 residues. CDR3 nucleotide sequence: TGTGCCAGCAGCTCCGGGACAGGGCCCTACGAGCAGTACTTC. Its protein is CASSSGTGPYEQYF.

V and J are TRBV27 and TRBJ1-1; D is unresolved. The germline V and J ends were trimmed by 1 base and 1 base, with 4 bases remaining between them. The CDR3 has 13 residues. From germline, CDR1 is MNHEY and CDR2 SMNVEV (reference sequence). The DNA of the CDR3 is TGTGCCAGCAGTTTATTTACGAACACTGAAGCTTTCTTT. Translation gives CASSLFTNTEAFF.

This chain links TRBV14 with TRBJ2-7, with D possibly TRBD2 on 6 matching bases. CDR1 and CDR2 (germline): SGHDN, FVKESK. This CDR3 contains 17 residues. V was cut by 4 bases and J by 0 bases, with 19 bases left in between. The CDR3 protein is CASSLLPSGLTSYEQYF. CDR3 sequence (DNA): TGTGCCAGCAGCCTCCTCCCTTCCGGACTAACCTCCTACGAGCAGTACTTC. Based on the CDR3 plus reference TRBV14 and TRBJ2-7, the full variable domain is EAGVTQFPSHSVIEKGQTVTLRCDPISGHDNLYWYRRVMGKEIKFLLHFVKESKQDESGMPNNRFLAERTGGTYSTLKVQPAELEDSGVYFCASSLLPSGLTSYEQYFGPGTRLTVT.

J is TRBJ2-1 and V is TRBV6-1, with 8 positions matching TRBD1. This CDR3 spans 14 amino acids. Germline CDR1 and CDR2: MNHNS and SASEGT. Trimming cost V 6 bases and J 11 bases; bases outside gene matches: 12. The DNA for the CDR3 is TGTGCCAGCAGAGAGTCCGGGACAGGAGTGAAGCAGTTCTTC. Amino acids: CASRESGTGVKQFF.

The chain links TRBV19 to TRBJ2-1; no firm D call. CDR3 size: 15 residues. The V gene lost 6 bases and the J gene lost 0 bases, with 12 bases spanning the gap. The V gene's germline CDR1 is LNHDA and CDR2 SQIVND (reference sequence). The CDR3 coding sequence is TGTGCCAGTAGCCCCACCCTAGGCTCCTACAATGAGCAGTTCTTC. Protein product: CASSPTLGSYNEQFF.

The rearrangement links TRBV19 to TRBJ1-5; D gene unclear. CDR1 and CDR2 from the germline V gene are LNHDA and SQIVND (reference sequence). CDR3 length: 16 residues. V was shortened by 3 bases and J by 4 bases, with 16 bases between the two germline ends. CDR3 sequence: CASSIYPSKVNQPQHF. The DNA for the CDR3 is TGTGCCAGTAGTATCTACCCCTCGAAGGTTAATCAGCCCCAGCATTTT.

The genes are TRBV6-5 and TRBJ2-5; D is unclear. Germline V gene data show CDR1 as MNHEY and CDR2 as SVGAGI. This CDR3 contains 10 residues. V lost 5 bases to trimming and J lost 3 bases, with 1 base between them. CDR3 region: CASSEETQYF. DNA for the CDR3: TGTGCCAGCAGTGAAGAGACCCAGTACTTC.

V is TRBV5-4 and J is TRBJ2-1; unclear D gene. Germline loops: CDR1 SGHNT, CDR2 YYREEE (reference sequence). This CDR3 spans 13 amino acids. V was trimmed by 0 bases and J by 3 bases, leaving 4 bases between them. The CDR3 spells CASSLARYNEQFF. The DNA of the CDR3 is TGTGCCAGCAGCTTGGCCCGCTACAATGAGCAGTTCTTC.

CDR3 residues: CASSTGLWNTEAFF. The CDR3, as DNA: TGTGCCAGCAGCACAGGGTTATGGAACACTGAAGCTTTCTTT. This chain links TRBV6-5 with TRBJ1-1, with D tentatively TRBD1 (6 bases). Per the germline V gene, CDR1 is MNHEY and CDR2 is SVGAGI. CDR3 size: 14 residues. V lost 6 bases and J lost 1, with 12 bases in between.

The CDR3 DNA sequence: TGTGCCAGTAGTATCGTTGGCGGGAGTGCCGGGGAGCTGTTTTTT. It translates to CASSIVGGSAGELFF. J is TRBJ2-2 and V is TRBV19; TRBD2 matches at 7 bases. V shed 3 bases, J shed 6 bases, and the junction held 7 bases outside the gene matches. The CDR3 totals 15 residues. Germline V gene sequence: CDR1 LNHDA, CDR2 SQIVND (reference sequence).

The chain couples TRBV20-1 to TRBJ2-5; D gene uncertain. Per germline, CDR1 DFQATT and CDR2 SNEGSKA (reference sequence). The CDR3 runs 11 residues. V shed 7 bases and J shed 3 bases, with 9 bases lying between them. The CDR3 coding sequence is TGCAGTGGTGAATTGAAAGAGACCCAGTACTTC. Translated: CSGELKETQYF.

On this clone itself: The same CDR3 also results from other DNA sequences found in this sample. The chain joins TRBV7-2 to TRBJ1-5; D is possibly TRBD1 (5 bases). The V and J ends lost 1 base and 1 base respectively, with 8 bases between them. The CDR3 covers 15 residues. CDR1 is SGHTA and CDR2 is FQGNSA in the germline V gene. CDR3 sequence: CASSLVWGSNQPQHF. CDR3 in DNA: TGTGCCAGCAGCTTAGTTTGGGGGAGCAATCAGCCCCAGCATTTT.

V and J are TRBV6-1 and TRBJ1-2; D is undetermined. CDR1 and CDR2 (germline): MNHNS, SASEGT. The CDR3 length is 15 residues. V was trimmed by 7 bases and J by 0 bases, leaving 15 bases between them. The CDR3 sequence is CASILDPTANYGYTF. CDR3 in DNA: TGTGCCAGCATTCTGGACCCCACAGCTAACTATGGCTACACCTTC.

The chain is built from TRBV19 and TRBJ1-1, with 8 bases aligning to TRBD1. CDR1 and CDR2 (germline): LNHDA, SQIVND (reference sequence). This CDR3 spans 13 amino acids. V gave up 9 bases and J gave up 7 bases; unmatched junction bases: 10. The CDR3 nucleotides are TGTGCCAGCAGGGGGCTGGGGGGGTTTGAAGCTTTCTTT. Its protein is CASRGLGGFEAFF.

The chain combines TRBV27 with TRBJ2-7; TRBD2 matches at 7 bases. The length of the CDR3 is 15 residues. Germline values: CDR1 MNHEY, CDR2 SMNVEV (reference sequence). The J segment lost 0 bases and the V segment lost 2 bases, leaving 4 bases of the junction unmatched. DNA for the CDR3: TGTGCCAGCAGTTTAAACGGGAGGAGCTCCTACGAGCAGTACTTC. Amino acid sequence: CASSLNGRSSYEQYF.

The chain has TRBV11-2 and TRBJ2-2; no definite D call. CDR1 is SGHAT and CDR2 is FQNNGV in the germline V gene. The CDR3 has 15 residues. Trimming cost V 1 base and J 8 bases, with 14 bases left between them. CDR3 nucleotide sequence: TGTGCCAGCAGCTTAGGAATCGGTTCCGCGGGGGAGCTGTTTTTT. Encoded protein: CASSLGIGSAGELFF.

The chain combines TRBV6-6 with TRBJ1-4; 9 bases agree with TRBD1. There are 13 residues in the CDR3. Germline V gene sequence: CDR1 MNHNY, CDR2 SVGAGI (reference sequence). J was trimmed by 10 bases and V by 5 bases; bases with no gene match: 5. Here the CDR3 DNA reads TGTGCCAGCAGTACGGGACAGGGCGCAAAACTGTTTTTT. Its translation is CASSTGQGAKLFF.

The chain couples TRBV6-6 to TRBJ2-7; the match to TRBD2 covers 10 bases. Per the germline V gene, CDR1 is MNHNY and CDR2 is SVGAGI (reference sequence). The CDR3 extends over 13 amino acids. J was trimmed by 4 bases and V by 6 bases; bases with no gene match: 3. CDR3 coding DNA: TGTGCCAGCAGAGCGGGAGGGCCATACGAGCAGTACTTC. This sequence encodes CASRAGGPYEQYF.

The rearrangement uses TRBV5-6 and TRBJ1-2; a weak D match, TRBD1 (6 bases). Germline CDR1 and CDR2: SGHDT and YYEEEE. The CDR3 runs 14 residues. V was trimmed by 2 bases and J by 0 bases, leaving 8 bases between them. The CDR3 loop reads CASSLQGTNYGYTF. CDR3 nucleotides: TGTGCCAGCAGCTTACAGGGAACTAACTATGGCTACACCTTC. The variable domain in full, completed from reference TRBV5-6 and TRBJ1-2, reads DAGVTQSPTHLIKTRGQQVTLRCSPKSGHDTVSWYQQALGQGPQFIFQYYEEEERQRGNFPDRFSGHQFPNYSSELNVNALLLGDSALYLCASSLQGTNYGYTFGSGTRLTVV.

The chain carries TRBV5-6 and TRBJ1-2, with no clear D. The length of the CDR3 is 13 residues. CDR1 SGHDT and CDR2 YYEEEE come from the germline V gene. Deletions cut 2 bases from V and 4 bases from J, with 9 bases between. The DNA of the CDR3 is TGTGCCAGCAGCTTCGGGAGTGGCTATGGCTACACCTTC. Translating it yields CASSFGSGYGYTF. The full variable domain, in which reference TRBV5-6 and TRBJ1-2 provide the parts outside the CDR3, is DAGVTQSPTHLIKTRGQQVTLRCSPKSGHDTVSWYQQALGQGPQFIFQYYEEEERQRGNFPDRFSGHQFPNYSSELNVNALLLGDSALYLCASSFGSGYGYTFGSGTRLTVV.